This is a list of T cell receptor beta chains from one sample in a study of lymphopenia after photon versus proton radiotherapy. Profiling relied on immunoSEQ multiplex PCR, and the TCRdb table lists in-frame clones only, not all of them. The data show 25,000 to 40,000 clones, around 82% seen once. The sample here was peripheral blood, taken from a patient treated with proton-based radiotherapy. These receptors were obtained from a woman in her sixties or seventies with pancreatic cancer. The CDR3 runs from the conserved cysteine through the conserved F or W. The order of the fields is D gene, J gene, clone size, V gene, CDR3 protein, CDR3 DNA. A D gene is named only where the DNA matches it firmly. Expanded clones are given a class, and other clones once, few, many or no size at all.

>.|TRBJ2-7|once|TRBV5-4
CASSLVGPSSYEQYF
TGTGCCAGCAGCTTGGTGGGCCCAAGCTCCTACGAGCAGTACTTC
>.|TRBJ1-2|.|TRBV9
CASSGSKGGYTF
TGTGCCAGCAGCGGTTCCAAGGGGGGCTACACCTTC
>.|TRBJ2-5|.|TRBV18
CASSPVQETQYF
TGTGCCAGCTCACCAGTACAAGAGACCCAGTACTTC
>.|TRBJ1-1|.|TRBV5-4
CASSLQQGMNTEAFF
TGTGCCAGCAGCCTACAACAGGGAATGAACACTGAAGCTTTCTTT
>.|TRBJ2-2|.|TRBV19
CASSILETGELFF
TGTGCCAGTAGTATTTTAGAGACCGGGGAGCTGTTTTTT
>.|TRBJ1-4|.|TRBV28
CASSPPRDTGKLFF
TGTGCCAGCAGTCCACCAAGGGATACGGGAAAACTGTTTTTT
>TRBD1|TRBJ1-1|.|TRBV27
CRPAFRDREDLSTEAFF
TGTAGACCCGCCTTCCGAGACAGGGAGGATTTGAGCACTGAAGCTTTCTTT
>.|TRBJ2-3|.|TRBV4-2
CASSQVAGTTNTDTQYF
TGTGCCAGCAGCCAAGTGGCCGGGACAACGAACACAGATACGCAGTATTTT
>.|TRBJ2-6|.|TRBV5-1
CASSPPEAGANVLTF
TGCGCCAGCAGCCCCCCGGAAGCTGGGGCCAACGTCCTGACTTTC
>TRBD1|TRBJ1-1|.|TRBV10-3
CAISARGDTEAFF
TGTGCCATTTCGGCCAGGGGGGACACTGAAGCTTTCTTT
>TRBD1|TRBJ1-3|.|TRBV7-2
CASSFRGISGNTIYF
TGTGCCAGCAGCTTCAGGGGGATCTCTGGAAACACCATATATTTT
>TRBD2|TRBJ2-3|.|TRBV7-6
CASSLAPSPGAGGRGGPDTQYF
TGTGCCAGCAGCTTAGCCCCCTCCCCCGGGGCCGGGGGGCGGGGGGGTCCAGATACGCAGTATTTT
>.|TRBJ1-5|.|TRBV29-1
CSAGGESQPQHF
TGCAGCGCGGGAGGTGAATCACAGCCCCAGCATTTT